The 14 T cell receptor beta chains in this list originate from one sample, sequenced in a study of T cells in Graves' hyperthyroidism and ophthalmopathy. What was amplified from RNA transcripts were TCR beta CDR3 regions. First-round RT-PCR with HTBI primers amplified the TCR CDR3 region. TCRdb re-called the multiplex PCR reads with MiXCR, one entry per CDR3 protein. Here the sample spans about 690,000 distinct CDR3 sequences, 15% to 20% being singletons. Sequences were obtained from blood. The receptors were gathered from a man aged 45-60 years with Graves' hyperthyroidism.

In its sample, this clonotype was seen a few times. This chain links TRBV5-1 with TRBJ2-3; 7 nucleotides agree with TRBD2. The germline V gene has CDR1 SGHRS and CDR2 YFSETQ. V shed 0 bases, J shed 2 bases, and the junction held 6 bases outside the gene matches. This CDR3 is 16 amino acids long. The CDR3 spells CASSLVGGSDTDTQYF. The CDR3 region has the DNA TGCGCCAGCAGCTTGGTCGGCGGGAGCGACACAGATACGCAGTATTTT.

This clonotype appeared many times. The gene calls are TRBV2 and TRBJ1-2; D is possibly TRBD1 (5 bases). The CDR3 extends over 14 amino acids. Germline V gives CDR1 SNHLY, CDR2 FYNNEI. Trimming removed 4 bases from V and 2 bases from J, with 11 bases in between. CDR3 region: CASSVDRPNYGYTF. For the CDR3, the DNA is TGTGCCAGCAGTGTAGACAGACCGAACTATGGCTACACCTTC.

The chain couples TRBV14 to TRBJ1-4; D unclear. The CDR3 consists of 15 residues. The germline V gene encodes CDR1 SGHDN and CDR2 FVKESK. V was shortened by 1 base and J by 8 bases, with 14 bases between the two germline ends. The CDR3: CASSQGSDWREKLFF. The CDR3 DNA reads TGTGCCAGCAGCCAAGGCTCCGACTGGAGGGAAAAACTGTTTTTT.

The sample holds many counts of this clonotype. The chain couples TRBV5-1 to TRBJ1-2; D is ambiguous. The germline CDR1 and CDR2 sequences are SGHRS and YFSETQ. CDR3 length: 13 residues. V dropped 2 bases and J dropped 0 bases, with 5 bases sitting between them. The CDR3 spells CASSLMANYGYTF. For the CDR3, the DNA is TGCGCCAGCAGCTTAATGGCTAACTATGGCTACACCTTC.

This clonotype was detected many times. The genes are TRBV27 and TRBJ2-3; D ambiguous. CDR1 is MNHEY and CDR2 is SMNVEV in the germline V gene (reference sequence). V was clipped by 1 base and J by 2 bases, with 4 bases between them. The CDR3 contains 13 residues. CDR3 DNA sequence: TGTGCCAGCAGTTTATTGGACACAGATACGCAGTATTTT. Translating gives CASSLLDTDTQYF.

The chain is built from TRBV5-1 and TRBJ2-7; the D is unclear. Germline CDR1 SGHRS, CDR2 YFSETQ. V was shortened by 4 bases and J by 0 bases, with 14 bases between the two germline ends. CDR3 size: 15 residues. The chain's CDR3 is CASSPPGRLSYEQYF. The DNA for the CDR3 is TGCGCCAGCAGCCCGCCTGGACGGCTCTCCTACGAGCAGTACTTC.

This chain connects TRBV11-2 to TRBJ1-2, with a tentative D call TRBD1 (6 bases). V lost 5 bases and J 6 bases, leaving 19 bases between the germline ends. The CDR3 length is 15 residues. Germline V CDR1 and CDR2: SGHAT, FQNNGV. As DNA, the CDR3 is TGTGCCAGCAGCCGGCCACTGGGACAACTTCATGGCTACACCTTC. It specifies CASSRPLGQLHGYTF.

This clonotype was counted ten times or more. The chain joins TRBV18 to TRBJ2-5; 7 nucleotides agree with TRBD1. The CDR3 has 17 residues. V was clipped by 6 bases and J by 3 bases; unmatched bases: 16. The germline gives CDR1 KGHSH, CDR2 LQKENI. CDR3 loop: CASSPKITTGREETQYF. The CDR3 nucleotides read TGTGCCAGCTCCCCAAAGATAACGACAGGGCGAGAAGAGACCCAGTACTTC.

This clonotype was seen many times. The V call is TRBV2, the J call TRBJ2-2, with 8 bases lining up with TRBD2. The length of the CDR3 is 14 residues. Germline values: CDR1 SNHLY, CDR2 FYNNEI. Trimming removed 10 bases from V and 2 bases from J; junction bases left unmatched: 6. The CDR3 spells CATRLAGNTGELFF. The CDR3, as DNA: TGTGCCACAAGGCTAGCGGGCAACACCGGGGAGCTGTTTTTT.

This clonotype has ten or more counts. This chain links TRBV7-8 with TRBJ2-1, with TRBD2 matching 8 bases. The germline V gene has CDR1 SGHVS and CDR2 FQNEAQ. This CDR3 contains 15 residues. The junction had 8 bases not matched to a gene; V was cut back by 1 base and J by 9 bases. CDR3 nucleotide sequence: TGTGCCAGCAGCTTAGACGGCCAGCGGGAGTTTGAGCAGTTCTTC. It codes for CASSLDGQREFEQFF.

This clonotype was seen at least ten times. The rearrangement joins TRBV19 to TRBJ2-2; 12 positions match TRBD2. V lost 7 bases, J lost 1 base, and 4 bases stayed unmatched. This CDR3 contains 16 residues. The germline gives CDR1 LNHDA, CDR2 SQIVND (reference sequence). CDR3 protein: CASTPTSGRNTGELFF. For the CDR3, the DNA is TGTGCCAGTACCCCGACTAGCGGGAGGAACACCGGGGAGCTGTTTTTT.

This clonotype came up many times. Here the CDR3 reads CASSLAPGGEAFF. The CDR3, as DNA: TGTGCCAGCAGTTTAGCCCCAGGCGGTGAAGCTTTCTTT. This sequence joins TRBV12-3 or TRBV12-4 and TRBJ1-1; no clear D gene. CDR3 size: 13 residues. Trimming took off 0 bases at V and 7 bases at J, with 9 bases between the two ends.

The chain uses TRBV7-2 and TRBJ2-2; D may be TRBD1 (5 bases). The DNA end is more similar to TRBJ1-1, so the J call may be wrong. Germline CDR1 SGHTA, CDR2 FQGNSA. CDR3 size: 14 residues. The CDR3 nucleotides are TGTGCCAGCAGTCAGAGGGGCAGGGCCGGGGGAGCTTTCTTT. Translating it yields CASSQRGRAGGAFF.

In this sample, this clonotype turned up many times. V is TRBV5-1 and J is TRBJ2-5; D remains unclear. V lost 1 base to trimming and J lost 4 bases, with 8 bases between them. This CDR3 is 13 amino acids long. Germline assignment: CDR1 SGHRS and CDR2 YFSETQ. The chain's CDR3 is CASSLYPGETQYF. CDR3 bases: TGCGCCAGCAGCTTGTACCCGGGAGAGACCCAGTACTTC.